These T cell receptor beta chains were read from a single sample in a study of regulatory T cells in long-lasting Graves disease. TCRdb analysed the multiplex PCR reads with MiXCR anew, one entry per CDR3 protein. The table records more than 450,000 distinct CDR3 sequences, approximately 12% of them present only once. The same sample was also studied in work on T cells in Graves' hyperthyroidism and ophthalmopathy.

Material: peripheral blood mononuclear cells (PBMCs), obtained at new diagnosis, from a patient treated with antithyroid drugs. The source of these receptors is a woman aged 30 to 39 with Graves disease. The CDR3 runs from the conserved cysteine through the conserved F or W. Clone size is given for some rows only: seen once, a few or many times, or a class if the clone is expanded.

j_call | v_call | clone_size | cdr3_aa
TRBJ2-7 | TRBV9 | many | CASSPSGTSSEQYF
TRBJ1-5 | TRBV7-9 | many | CASSLKGQPQHF
TRBJ2-1 | TRBV20-1 | many | CSARDGAGSGDEQFF
TRBJ1-3 | TRBV12-3/TRBV12-4 | many | CASQRGFGNTIYF
TRBJ1-4 | TRBV6-2/TRBV6-3 | few | CASSYQDREIEKLFF
TRBJ1-2 | TRBV12-3/TRBV12-4 | many | CASSLGQFYYGYTF
TRBJ2-7 | TRBV6-5 | few | CASSYLSGRAREQYF
TRBJ1-2 | TRBV9 | few | CASSVGTVPTNYGYTF
TRBJ2-1 | TRBV7-9 | many | CASSFADRGGNEQFF
TRBJ1-2 | TRBV5-1 | NA | CASSRRGDGYTF
TRBJ2-3 | TRBV20-1 | few | CSARPRLLTDTQYF
TRBJ2-5 | TRBV19 | many | CASSSSGSRQETQYF
TRBJ2-5 | TRBV7-2 | NA | CASSGTRLGWETQYF
TRBJ2-5 | TRBV11-1 | NA | CASSLSPGREGRETQYF
TRBJ2-6 | TRBV7-2 | many | CASSRRLAGPLSGANVLTF
TRBJ1-4 | TRBV10-3 | many | CAIRPGLNEKLFF
TRBJ1-4 | TRBV5-1 | many | CASSGGIEKLFF